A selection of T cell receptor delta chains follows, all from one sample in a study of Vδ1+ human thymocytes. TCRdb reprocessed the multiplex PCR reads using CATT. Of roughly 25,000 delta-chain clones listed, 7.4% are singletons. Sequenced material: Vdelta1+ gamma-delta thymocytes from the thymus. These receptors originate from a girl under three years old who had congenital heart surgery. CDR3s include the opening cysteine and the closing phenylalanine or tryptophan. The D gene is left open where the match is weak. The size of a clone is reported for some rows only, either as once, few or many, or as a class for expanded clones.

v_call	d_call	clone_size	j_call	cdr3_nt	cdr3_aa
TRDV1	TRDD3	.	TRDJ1	TGTGCTCTTGGGGAACTTGGCTGGGGGATACCTTACACCGATAAACTCATCTTT	CALGELGWGIPYTDKLIF
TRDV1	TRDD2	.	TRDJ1	TGTGCTCTTGGGGATGGGTACCTTCCTCCGTGGGGTTACTGGCCCCACACCGATAAACTCATCTTT	CALGDGYLPPWGYWPHTDKLIF
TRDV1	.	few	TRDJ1	TGTGCTCTTGGGGAACTGGCGCCTCCCCTCCCGGGGGTCCAGTGGGACACCGATAAACTCATCTTT	CALGELAPPLPGVQWDTDKLIF
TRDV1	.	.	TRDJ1	TGTGCTCTTGGGGGTGGGAGGGCTTGGCCTTCCTACGGTCCACTGGGGGAGAGGTACACCGATAAACTCATCTTT	CALGGGRAWPSYGPLGERYTDKLIF
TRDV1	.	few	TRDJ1	TGTGCTCTTGGGGGGATCCTTTTCCCACTTCTGAGGGGATCCGCGGGGAAACTCATCTTT	CALGGILFPLLRGSAGKLIF
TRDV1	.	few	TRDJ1	TGTGCTCTTGGGGAAGACTTTACCTACCAGCACCGAGCGTACACCGATAAACTCATCTTT	CALGEDFTYQHRAYTDKLIF
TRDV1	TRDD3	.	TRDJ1	TGTGCTCTTGGCAACCCAACTGGGGGAGAGTACACCGATAAACTCATCTTT	CALGNPTGGEYTDKLIF
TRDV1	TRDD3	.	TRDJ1	TGTGCTCTTGGGGGATATACGCTGGGGGATGACACCGATAAACTCATCTTT	CALGGYTLGDDTDKLIF
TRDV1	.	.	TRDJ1	TGTGCTCTTGGGGAACGCGGGTTTCACCTACGCAGAATCACCGATAAACTCATCTTT	CALGERGFHLRRITDKLIF
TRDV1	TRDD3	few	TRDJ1	TGTGCTCTTGGGGATCCTTTTACTGGGGGTAAACTCATCTTT	CALGDPFTGGKLIF
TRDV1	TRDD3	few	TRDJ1	TGTGCTCTTGGGGAATTTATTTTCCTACGACTGGACTGGGGGATACGGAGACAGCCCAAACTCATCTTT	CALGEFIFLRLDWGIRRQPKLIF
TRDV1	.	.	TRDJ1	TGTGCTCTTGGGGCCCTTCCCGCAGATAAACTCATCTTT	CALGALPADKLIF
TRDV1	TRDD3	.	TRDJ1	TGTGCTCTTGGGGAATGGGCCTTCCTACCCCCCGGGGGTACTGGGGGATACGCCGATAAACTCATCTTT	CALGEWAFLPPGGTGGYADKLIF
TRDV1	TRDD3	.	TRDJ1	TGTGCTCTTGGGGAACTGCGGAAGGGGGACTTCTTTCCGGGGATACCGGGCGCCACCGATAAACTCATCTTT	CALGELRKGDFFPGIPGATDKLIF
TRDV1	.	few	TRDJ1	TGTGCTCTTGGGGAACTAGCAAAGGTTTCTACCGGTACTGGGCTGCGTGGGGACACCGATAAACTCATCTTT	CALGELAKVSTGTGLRGDTDKLIF
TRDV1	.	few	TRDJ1	TGTGCTCTTGGGAGAGGCCGATCTCCTACAGCAATACATAAACTCATCTTT	CALGRGRSPTAIHKLIF
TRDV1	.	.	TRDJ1	TGTGCTCTTGGGGCCTCGGGCCGTACTGCACCATCGGGTAAACTCATCTTT	CALGASGRTAPSGKLIF
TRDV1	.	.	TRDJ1	TGTGCTCTTACCCTCCCTCCGTACACCGATAAACTCATCTTT	CALTLPPYTDKLIF
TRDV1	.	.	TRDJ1	TGTGCTCTTGGGGAACTCTTCTCCCCCTCGGGATATAGGGCGGGACTCATCTTT	CALGELFSPSGYRAGLIF
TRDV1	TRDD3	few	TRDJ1	TGTGCTCTTGGGGAACCGGGGGATACTTCGGGAATCGCCGATAAACTCATCTTT	CALGEPGDTSGIADKLIF
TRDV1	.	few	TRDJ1	TGTGCTCTTGGGGTGGACGGTCTTGGTCGCGGGGCGCCCGGCACCGATAAACTCATCTTT	CALGVDGLGRGAPGTDKLIF
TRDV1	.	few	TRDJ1	TGTGCTCTTGGGGAACCCCCTACGTCAGGACTCTCAAATAAACTCATCTTT	CALGEPPTSGLSNKLIF
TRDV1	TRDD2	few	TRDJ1	TGTGCTCTTGGGGAAGCCTTCCTACTACGGGGATACGATAAACTCATCTTT	CALGEAFLLRGYDKLIF
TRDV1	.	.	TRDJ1	TGTGCTCTTGGGCCCCTGTCCTACGGTCTGAGTCAGTACACCGATAAACTCATCTTT	CALGPLSYGLSQYTDKLIF
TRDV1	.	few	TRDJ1	TGTGCTCTTGGGGAAGTTTATAGGAAACGGCAAAGCAATAAACTCATCTTT	CALGEVYRKRQSNKLIF
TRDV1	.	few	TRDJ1	TGTGCTCTTGGGGAAGTGCGTCATACTGGGAACACCGATAAACTCATCTTT	CALGEVRHTGNTDKLIF
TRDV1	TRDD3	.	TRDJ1	TGTGCTCTTGGGGAACCGCTCCCCTCTACTGGGGGATTCGATAAACTCATCTTT	CALGEPLPSTGGFDKLIF
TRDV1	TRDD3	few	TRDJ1	TGTGCTCTTGGGGAACCCCTTGCCTCTTCGTTACTGGGGTACACCGATAAACTCATCTTT	CALGEPLASSLLGYTDKLIF
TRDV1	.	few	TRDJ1	TGTGCTCTTGGGGCGACTTTCTCTAGACTGGGTTACACCGATAAACTCATCTTT	CALGATFSRLGYTDKLIF
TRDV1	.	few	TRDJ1	TGTGCTCTTGGGGAACTCGGCCGGGGGCCGCGCACCGATAAACTCATCTTT	CALGELGRGPRTDKLIF
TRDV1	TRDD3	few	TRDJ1	TGTGCTCTTGGGGAAAGGGAGTACTGGGGGCTCTACACCGATAAACTCATCTTT	CALGEREYWGLYTDKLIF